This TCR beta chain was captured by sequencing in a study of Graves' ophthalmopathy and Graves' hyperthyroidism. Per the germline V gene, CDR1 is ENHRY and CDR2 is SYGVKD. This CDR3 region has 14 residues. This clonotype was seen only a few times. Sequence at one end of the junction differs from germline and may be a read error. The study amplified TCR beta CDR3 regions using RNA transcripts. First-round RT-PCR with HTBI primers preceded a second-round multiplex PCR. TCRdb re-called the multiplex PCR reads through MiXCR, storing one row per CDR3 protein. The sample lists about 550,000 distinct CDR3 sequences; approximately 35% were seen once.

Sequencing was done on a sample of peripheral blood or thyroid tissue (not recorded which). V and J are TRBV10-3 and TRBJ2-7; 8 bases fit TRBD1. The receptor comes from an adult man with Graves' hyperthyroidism. The CDR3 DNA follows: TGTGCCAGCAGTGCCAGGGGGCGCCAATACGAGCAGTACTTC. Its protein is CASSARGRQYEQYF.